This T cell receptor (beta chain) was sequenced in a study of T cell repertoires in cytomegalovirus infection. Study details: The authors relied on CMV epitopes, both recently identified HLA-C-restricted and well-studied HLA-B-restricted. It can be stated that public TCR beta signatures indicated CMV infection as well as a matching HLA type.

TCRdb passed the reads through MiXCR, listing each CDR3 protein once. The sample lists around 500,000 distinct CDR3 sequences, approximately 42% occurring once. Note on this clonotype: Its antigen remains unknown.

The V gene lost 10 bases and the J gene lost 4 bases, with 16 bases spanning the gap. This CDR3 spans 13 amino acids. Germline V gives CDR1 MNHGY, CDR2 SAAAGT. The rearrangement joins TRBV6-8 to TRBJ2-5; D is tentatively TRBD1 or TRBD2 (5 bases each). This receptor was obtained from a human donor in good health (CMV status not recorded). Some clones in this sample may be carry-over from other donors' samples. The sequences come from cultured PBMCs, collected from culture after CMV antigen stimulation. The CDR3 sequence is CANRDQRRETQYF. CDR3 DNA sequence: TGTGCCAACCGGGACCAAAGACGAGAGACCCAGTACTTC.